This T cell receptor (beta chain) was observed in a study of T cells in Graves' hyperthyroidism and ophthalmopathy (dated by TCRdb to between 2017 and 2020). Regarding the study in general: Peripheral blood samples were taken at the time of initial diagnosis, prior to any treatment. To identify TCR V-J signatures that set the groups apart, the researchers used a discovery cohort of 100 or so patients, made up of 43 with Graves' ophthalmopathy and 57 with stable Graves' hyperthyroidism. Prospective prediction of ophthalmopathy was tested in an independent validation cohort consisting of 18 hyperthyroidism patients and 17 patients who later progressed to ophthalmopathy. The 90 to 100 discovery patients were randomly split 7:3 into training and test sets. Thyroid tissue and blood T-cell repertoires from six Graves' hyperthyroidism patients were also compared in the study. After blood sampling, hyperthyroidism patients were treated with methimazole at a starting dose of 30 mg daily, and ophthalmopathy patients were treated with high-dose intravenous methylprednisolone. The paper reports TCR Vbeta CDR3 sequencing of 130 to 150 peripheral blood samples: under 45 ophthalmopathy, about 75 hyperthyroidism and 17 progressor patients. Study-wide conclusions, independent of this receptor: In validation, the model predicted progression to ophthalmopathy a median of approximately 6.6 months before onset, with approximately 71% sensitivity and 72.22% specificity. A 13 V-J signature model separated ophthalmopathy from stable hyperthyroidism, with around 90% sensitivity and around 84% specificity in cross-validation and 80%/75% in testing. Sample size was not statistically predetermined, and investigators were not blinded to group allocation. Most expanded thyroid clonotypes (frequency above 0.001) were also detected in blood, a finding suggesting that blood repertoires may reflect thyroid immune responses.

There are a few counts of this clonotype. The antigen it binds to is not known. One base away there is no much larger clone; base qualities are not given. Stable Graves' hyperthyroidism was defined as the absence of progression to ophthalmopathy over 18 months of follow-up. Hyperthyroidism patients were aged 18 to 65 years and newly diagnosed, with disease duration of less than 2 months. The study excluded patients with uncontrolled infections, other autoimmune diseases, pregnancy or lactation. Diagnoses relied on clinical symptoms, serum thyroxine and TRAb, thyroid ultrasound and orbital computed tomography. PBMCs were separated from under 11 ml of fresh peripheral blood using Ficoll-Paque density gradient centrifugation. Total RNA was extracted with Trizol reagent, and quality was checked on an Agilent 2100 Bioanalyzer. TCR beta CDR3 regions were amplified from RNA transcripts. The TCR CDR3 was subjected to a first round of RT-PCR using the HTBI primer set and the Qiagen OneStep RT-PCR kit. Libraries were constructed in a second round of multiplex PCR, after which size selection and purification were performed. Libraries were sequenced paired-end with 100 bp reads on an Illumina HiSeq2000. As for the original processing: Raw data were processed with SOAPnuke, discarding reads with adapters, uncalled bases, mean Phred below 15, or no exact constant-primer or identifier match. High-quality paired reads were merged with COPE v1.2.5, and unique nucleotide sequences were defined as clonotypes. MiTCR v1.1 was used to align the clonotypes against IMGT TRBV, TRBD and TRBJ reference segments. Analysis was restricted to V-J combinations with a frequency above 0.0001, which covered 99% to 99.2% of repertoires. The TCS score was defined as F50 (clonal expansion) divided by E x V (chaos), with BLOSUM62-based TCRdist calculated between CDR3 peptides within each V-J. Welch's t-statistics and random forest reduced around 550 V-J features to under 15, which were used in a naive Bayes classifier (R e1071). TCRdb handled the public reads itself, with Q25 trimming in fastp and clone calling in MiXCR, and kept productive beta chains. Here each entry gathers all rows of one CDR3 protein and keeps the most common genes and DNA. The V and J calls, along with clone size, are taken from TCRdb and not from the paper's own processing. The sample table contains under 800,000 distinct CDR3 sequences; only one count was recorded for around 15% of them. The ten largest clonotypes hold about 9.4% of the sample.

The sample was blood. The TCR was taken from a woman aged 18 to 35 with Graves' hyperthyroidism.

The bases read TGCAGTGCTAGACGGCAGGGGCGGCTCCCCTACGAGCAGTACTTC. This codes for CSARRQGRLPYEQYF. The chain employs TRBV20-1 and TRBJ2-7; tentative D gene TRBD1, with 6 bases matching. The germline V gene (reference sequence) specifies DFQATT as CDR1 and SNEGSKA as CDR2. Relative to germline, V is 2 bases shorter and J is 2 bases shorter, with 16 bases between their ends. The CDR3, from cysteine to phenylalanine, totals 15 residues. The kept DNA is CDR3 alone, 45 bases in frame from the first base.